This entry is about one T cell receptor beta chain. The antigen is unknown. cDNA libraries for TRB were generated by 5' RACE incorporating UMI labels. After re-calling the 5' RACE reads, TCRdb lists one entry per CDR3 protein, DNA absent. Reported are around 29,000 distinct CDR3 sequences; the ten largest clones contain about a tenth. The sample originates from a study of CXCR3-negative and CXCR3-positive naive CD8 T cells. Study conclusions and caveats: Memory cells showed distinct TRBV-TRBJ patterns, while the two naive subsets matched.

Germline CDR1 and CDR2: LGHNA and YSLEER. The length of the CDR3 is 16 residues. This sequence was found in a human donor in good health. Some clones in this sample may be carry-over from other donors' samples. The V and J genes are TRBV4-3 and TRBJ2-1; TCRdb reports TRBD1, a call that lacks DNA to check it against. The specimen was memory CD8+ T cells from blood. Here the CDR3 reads CASSQDVRGGYNEQFF.